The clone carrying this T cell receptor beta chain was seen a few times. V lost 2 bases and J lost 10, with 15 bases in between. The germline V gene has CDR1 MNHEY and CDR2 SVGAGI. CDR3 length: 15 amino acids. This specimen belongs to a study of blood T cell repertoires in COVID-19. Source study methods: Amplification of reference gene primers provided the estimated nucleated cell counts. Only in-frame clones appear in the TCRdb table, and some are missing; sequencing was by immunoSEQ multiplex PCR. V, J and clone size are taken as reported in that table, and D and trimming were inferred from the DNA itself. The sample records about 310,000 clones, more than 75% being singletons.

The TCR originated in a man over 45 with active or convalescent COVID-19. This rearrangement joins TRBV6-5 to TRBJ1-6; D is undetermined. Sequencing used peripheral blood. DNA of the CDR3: TGTGCCAGCAGTTACACCTCACGGGAGGGATCACCCCTCCACTTT. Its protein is CASSYTSREGSPLHF.